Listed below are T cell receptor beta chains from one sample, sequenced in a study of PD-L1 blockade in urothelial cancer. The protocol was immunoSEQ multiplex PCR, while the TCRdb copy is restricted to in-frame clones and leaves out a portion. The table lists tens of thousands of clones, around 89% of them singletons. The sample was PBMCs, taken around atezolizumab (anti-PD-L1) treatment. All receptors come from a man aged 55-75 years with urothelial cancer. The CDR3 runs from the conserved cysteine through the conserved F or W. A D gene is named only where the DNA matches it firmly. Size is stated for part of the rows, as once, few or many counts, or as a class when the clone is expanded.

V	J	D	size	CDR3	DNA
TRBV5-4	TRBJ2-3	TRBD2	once	CASSLGGGAQHTQYF	TGTGCCAGCAGCTTGGGCGGGGGGGCTCAACATACGCAGTATTTT
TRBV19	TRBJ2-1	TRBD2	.	CASSGLAGYNEQFF	TGTGCCAGTAGTGGTCTAGCGGGTTACAATGAGCAGTTCTTC
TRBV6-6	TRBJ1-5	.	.	CASRSGIQPQHF	TGTGCCAGCAGGTCAGGGATTCAGCCCCAGCATTTT
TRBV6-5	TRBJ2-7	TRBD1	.	CASSRDRSYEQYF	TGTGCCAGCAGCAGGGACAGGTCCTACGAGCAGTACTTC
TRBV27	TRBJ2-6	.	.	CASSFAGPDVSGANVLTF	TGTGCCAGCAGTTTCGCGGGGCCCGACGTCTCTGGGGCCAACGTCCTGACTTTC
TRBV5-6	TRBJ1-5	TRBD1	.	CASSNTGVSQPQHF	TGTGCCAGCAGCAACACAGGGGTTAGTCAGCCCCAGCATTTT
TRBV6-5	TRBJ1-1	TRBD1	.	CASSHRGFGTEAFF	TGTGCCAGCAGTCACAGGGGGTTCGGCACTGAAGCTTTCTTT
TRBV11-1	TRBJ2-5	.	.	CASGEPRETQYF	TGTGCCAGCGGAGAGCCCCGGGAGACCCAGTACTTC
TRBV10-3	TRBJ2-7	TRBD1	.	CAISELGQDSYEQYF	TGTGCCATCAGTGAGTTGGGACAGGACTCCTACGAGCAGTACTTC
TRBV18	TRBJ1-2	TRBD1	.	CASSQRSGTGNGYTF	TGTGCCAGCTCACAGAGAAGTGGGACAGGGAATGGCTACACCTTC
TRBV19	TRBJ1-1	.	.	CASSLQGPWNTEAFF	TGTGCCAGTAGCCTACAGGGACCCTGGAACACTGAAGCTTTCTTT
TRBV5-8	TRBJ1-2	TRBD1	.	CASSATINRGSYTF	TGTGCCAGCAGCGCCACTATCAACAGGGGAAGCTACACCTTC